This is a list of T cell receptor beta chains from one sample in a study of regulatory T cells in long-lasting Graves disease. From the multiplex PCR reads, TCRdb called clonotypes with MiXCR, one entry per CDR3 protein. The repertoire consists of fewer than 350,000 distinct CDR3 sequences, with 15% to 20% occurring once and the leading ten covering about 38%. The source material was peripheral blood mononuclear cells (PBMCs), sampled at new diagnosis, from a patient treated with antithyroid drugs. The receptors stem from a female donor with Graves disease. Each CDR3 is given with its conserved first and last residue. A D gene is named only where the DNA matches it firmly. Clone size is not always given. Where it is, it says once, few, many or a class for expanded clones.

>TRBJ2-1|TRBV7-2|TRBD2|many
CASSLTGLAGVNEQFF
TGTGCCAGCAGCCTCACGGGACTAGCGGGAGTTAATGAGCAGTTCTTC
>TRBJ2-1|TRBV28|.|many
CATGRLGGGYNEQFF
TGTGCCACCGGCCGCCTAGGGGGAGGGTACAATGAGCAGTTCTTC
>TRBJ2-2|TRBV7-9|.|few
CASSLALSGELFF
TGTGCCAGCAGCTTAGCTTTATCCGGGGAGCTGTTTTTT
>TRBJ2-6|TRBV18|.|few
CASSPFLPEPASSGANVLTF
TGTGCCAGCTCACCATTTCTCCCGGAGCCGGCGAGCTCTGGGGCCAACGTCCTGACTTTC
>TRBJ2-5|TRBV18|.|few
CASSPAETQYF
TGTGCCAGCTCTCCGGCTGAGACCCAGTACTTC
>TRBJ2-5|TRBV6-1|TRBD1|once
CASSKATGGETQYF
TGTGCCAGCAGTAAGGCCACAGGGGGAGAGACCCAGTACTTC
>TRBJ2-3|TRBV19|TRBD2|few
CASTVAGGPTDTQYF
TGTGCCAGTACTGTAGCGGGAGGGCCTACAGATACGCAGTATTTT
>TRBJ2-5|TRBV6-5|.|many
CASSSLPGPLEETQYF
TGTGCCAGCAGTTCCCTGCCGGGACCACTAGAAGAGACCCAGTACTTC
>TRBJ1-2|TRBV12-3/TRBV12-4|TRBD1|.
CASSAGTGGSYGYTF
TGTGCCAGCAGTGCCGGGACAGGGGGATCCTATGGCTACACCTTC
>TRBJ2-5|TRBV11-2|.|many
CASSFSGQETQYF
TGTGCCAGCAGCTTCTCTGGCCAAGAGACCCAGTACTTC
>TRBJ2-3|TRBV11-2|.|many
CASSSYATDTQYF
TGTGCCAGCAGCTCTTACGCCACAGATACGCAGTATTTT
>TRBJ1-1|TRBV7-8|.|many
CASSPLPGDTEAFF
TGTGCCAGCAGCCCACTCCCAGGGGACACTGAAGCTTTCTTT
>TRBJ2-5|TRBV2|.|many
CASSGGLEATQYF
TGTGCCAGCAGTGGGGGACTGGAAGCGACCCAGTACTTC
>TRBJ1-1|TRBV10-1|TRBD1|many
CASSHRGKNTEAFF
TGCGCCAGCAGTCACAGGGGGAAGAACACTGAAGCTTTCTTT
>TRBJ2-3|TRBV12-3/TRBV12-4|TRBD2|many
CASSSPGLGSDTQYF
TGTGCCAGCAGTTCCCCGGGACTAGGCTCAGATACGCAGTATTTT
>TRBJ2-6|TRBV5-1|TRBD1|many
CASSDGQGNAGANVLTF
TGCGCCAGCAGCGACGGACAGGGGAACGCTGGGGCCAACGTCCTGACTTTC
>TRBJ1-6|TRBV2|TRBD1|many
CASTTDTGGYSPLHF
TGTGCCAGCACAACGGACACAGGGGGATACTCACCCCTCCACTTT